The T cell receptor beta chain described here comes from a study of T cells after yellow fever vaccination. Whole-study context: Some fractions had low cell numbers, and these were prepared with SMART-Seq v4 Ultra Low Input. Broader study findings: FACS-sorted repertoires might harbor abundant contaminating clonotypes from the bulk population. Primary-vaccination clones mostly resurfaced post-booster (nearly 97% CD4, under 90% CD8).

TCR cDNA, made by 5'RACE template switching, carried an added universal primer site and UMIs. TCRdb re-analysed the 5' RACE reads in MiXCR, keeping a single row per CDR3 protein. The table shows 55,000 to 70,000 distinct CDR3 sequences, with approximately 7% occurring only once. The ends were cut back, 3 bases at V and 2 bases at J, with 11 bases in the middle. CDR3 size: 15 residues. The germline V gene has CDR1 MGHRA and CDR2 YSYEKL. With regard to this clonotype: Its antigen is undetermined.

This sequence joins TRBV4-1 and TRBJ1-5; possibly TRBD1 for D (6 bases). Specimen: CD8+ T cells sorted from PBMCs, collected roughly 45 days after the first yellow fever vaccination. The sequence came from a man between 18 and 29 years old who received the YFV17D yellow fever vaccine. The CDR3 region has the DNA TGCGCCAGCAGCCAGGAGGGGGGATGCAATCAGCCCCAGCATTTT. Protein product: CASSQEGGCNQPQHF.